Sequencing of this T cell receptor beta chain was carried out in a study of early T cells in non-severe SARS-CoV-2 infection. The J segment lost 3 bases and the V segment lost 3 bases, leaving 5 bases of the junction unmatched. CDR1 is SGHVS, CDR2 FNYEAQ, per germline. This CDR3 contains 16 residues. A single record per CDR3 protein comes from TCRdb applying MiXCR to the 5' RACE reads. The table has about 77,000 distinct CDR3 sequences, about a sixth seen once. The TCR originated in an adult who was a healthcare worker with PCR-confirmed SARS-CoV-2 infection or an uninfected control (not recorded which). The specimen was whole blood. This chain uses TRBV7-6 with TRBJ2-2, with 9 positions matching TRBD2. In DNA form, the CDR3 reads TGTGCCAGCAGCTTTCCCCCTAGCGGGGACACCGGGGAGCTGTTTTTT. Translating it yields CASSFPPSGDTGELFF.